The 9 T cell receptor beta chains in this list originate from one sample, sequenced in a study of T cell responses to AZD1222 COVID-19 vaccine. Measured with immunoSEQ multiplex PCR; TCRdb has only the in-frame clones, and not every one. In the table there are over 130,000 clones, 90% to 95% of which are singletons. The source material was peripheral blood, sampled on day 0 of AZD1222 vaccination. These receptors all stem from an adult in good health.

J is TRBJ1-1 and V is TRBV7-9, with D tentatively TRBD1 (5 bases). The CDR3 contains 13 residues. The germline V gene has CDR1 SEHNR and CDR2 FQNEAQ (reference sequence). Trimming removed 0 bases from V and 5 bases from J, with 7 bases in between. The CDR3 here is CASSLAWTTEAFF. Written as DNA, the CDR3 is TGTGCCAGCAGCTTAGCTTGGACAACTGAAGCTTTCTTT.

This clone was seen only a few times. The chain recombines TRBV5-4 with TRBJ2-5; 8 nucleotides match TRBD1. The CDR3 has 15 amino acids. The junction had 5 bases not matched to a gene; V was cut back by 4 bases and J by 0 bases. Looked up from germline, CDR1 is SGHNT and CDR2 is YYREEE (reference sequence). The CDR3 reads CASSVRDRYQETQYF. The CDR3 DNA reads TGTGCCAGCAGCGTCCGGGACAGGTACCAAGAGACCCAGTACTTC.

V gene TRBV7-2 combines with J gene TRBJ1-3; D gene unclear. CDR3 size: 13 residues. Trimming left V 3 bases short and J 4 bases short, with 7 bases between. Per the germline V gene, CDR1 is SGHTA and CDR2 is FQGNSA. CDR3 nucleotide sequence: TGTGCCAGCAGCTTGATGAGGGGAAACACCATATATTTT. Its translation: CASSLMRGNTIYF. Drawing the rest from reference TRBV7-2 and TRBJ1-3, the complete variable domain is GAGVSQSPSNKVTEKGKDVELRCDPISGHTALYWYRQSLGQGLEFLIYFQGNSAPDKSGLPSDRFSAERTGGSVSTLTIQRTQQEDSAVYLCASSLMRGNTIYFGEGSWLTVV.

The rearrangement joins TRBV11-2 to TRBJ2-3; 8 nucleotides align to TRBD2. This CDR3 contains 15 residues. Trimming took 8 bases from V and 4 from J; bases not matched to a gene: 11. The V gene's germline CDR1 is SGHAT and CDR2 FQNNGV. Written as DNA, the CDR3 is TGTGCCAGCTCCTCTTCGGGGCGGGGGGCAGATACGCAGTATTTT. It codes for CASSSSGRGADTQYF.

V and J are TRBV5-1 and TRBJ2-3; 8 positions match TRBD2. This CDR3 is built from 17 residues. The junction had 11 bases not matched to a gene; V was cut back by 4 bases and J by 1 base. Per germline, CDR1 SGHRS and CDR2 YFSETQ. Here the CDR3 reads CASSPGLETSGTDTQYF. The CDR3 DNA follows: TGCGCCAGCAGCCCCGGACTGGAGACTAGCGGCACAGATACGCAGTATTTT.

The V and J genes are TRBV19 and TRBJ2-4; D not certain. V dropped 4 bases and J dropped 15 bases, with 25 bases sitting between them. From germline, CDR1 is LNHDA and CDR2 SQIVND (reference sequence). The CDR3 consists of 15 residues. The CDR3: CASSTKPPPGPERYF. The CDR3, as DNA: TGTGCCAGTAGTACCAAACCCCCTCCAGGCCCTGAGAGGTACTTC.

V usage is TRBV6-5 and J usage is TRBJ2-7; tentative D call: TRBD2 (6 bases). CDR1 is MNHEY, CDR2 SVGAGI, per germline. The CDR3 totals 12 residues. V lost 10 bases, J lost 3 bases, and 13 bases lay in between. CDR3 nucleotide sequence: TGTGCCATCACACGGGGGATCTACGAGCAGTACTTC. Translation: CAITRGIYEQYF.

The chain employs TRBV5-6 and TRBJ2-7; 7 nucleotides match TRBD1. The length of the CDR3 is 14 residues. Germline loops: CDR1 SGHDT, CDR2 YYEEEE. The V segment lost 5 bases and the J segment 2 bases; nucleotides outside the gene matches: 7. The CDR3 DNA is TGTGCCAGCAGTTACCGGGACAGAACCTACGAGCAGTACTTC. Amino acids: CASSYRDRTYEQYF. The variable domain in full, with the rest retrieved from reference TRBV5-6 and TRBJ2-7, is DAGVTQSPTHLIKTRGQQVTLRCSPKSGHDTVSWYQQALGQGPQFIFQYYEEEERQRGNFPDRFSGHQFPNYSSELNVNALLLGDSALYLCASSYRDRTYEQYFGPGTRLTVT.

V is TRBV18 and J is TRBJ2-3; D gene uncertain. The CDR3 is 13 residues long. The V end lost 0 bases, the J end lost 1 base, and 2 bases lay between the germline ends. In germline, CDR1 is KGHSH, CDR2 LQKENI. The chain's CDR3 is CASSPPGTDTQYF. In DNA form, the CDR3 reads TGTGCCAGCTCACCACCGGGCACAGATACGCAGTATTTT.